Listed below are T cell receptor beta chains from one sample, sequenced in a study of T-cell reconstitution after alpha-beta-depleted transplantation in children. TCRdb re-derived calls from the PCR reads in MiXCR, one entry per CDR3 protein. The sample yields hundreds of thousands of distinct CDR3 sequences, about 11% seen once. The source material was PBMCs, sampled before TCRalphabeta/CD19-depleted stem cell transplant. Source of these receptors: a child aged 2 to 15 with inherited bone marrow failure, due to receive a stem cell transplant. Each CDR3 is given with its conserved first and last residue. D genes are given only for firm matches. Clone size is given for some rows only: seen once, a few or many times, or a class if the clone is expanded.

d_call: -; clone_size: many; v_call: TRBV12-3/TRBV12-4; j_call: TRBJ1-6; cdr3_length: 15; cdr3_nt: TGTGCCAGCAGCAAACGCACGGGGCGCGGGTCACCCCTCCACTTT; cdr3_aa: CASSKRTGRGSPLHF
d_call: TRBD1; clone_size: many; v_call: TRBV6-1; j_call: TRBJ1-6; cdr3_length: 14; cdr3_nt: TGTGCCAGCGCCCAATGGACAGGAAGGTCACCCCTCCACTTT; cdr3_aa: CASAQWTGRSPLHF
d_call: -; clone_size: many; v_call: TRBV4-2; j_call: TRBJ2-7; cdr3_length: 14; cdr3_nt: TGTGCCAGCAGCCAAGACTGGACACCCTACGAGCAGTACTTC; cdr3_aa: CASSQDWTPYEQYF
d_call: TRBD2; clone_size: many; v_call: TRBV29-1; j_call: TRBJ2-7; cdr3_length: 13; cdr3_nt: TGCAGCGTACCCATAGCGGGAGGGGCCCGGCAGTACTTC; cdr3_aa: CSVPIAGGARQYF
d_call: TRBD1; clone_size: many; v_call: TRBV20-1; j_call: TRBJ2-7; cdr3_length: 16; cdr3_nt: TGCAGTGCTAGATCCAACGACAGGGGGTGGTACTACGAGCAGTACTTC; cdr3_aa: CSARSNDRGWYYEQYF
d_call: -; clone_size: many; v_call: TRBV20-1; j_call: TRBJ2-3; cdr3_length: 17; cdr3_nt: TGCAGTGCTAGAGATCCCCTATCTAGAGAGGGCACAGATACGCAGTATTTT; cdr3_aa: CSARDPLSREGTDTQYF
d_call: -; clone_size: many; v_call: TRBV7-8; j_call: TRBJ2-7; cdr3_length: 15; cdr3_nt: TGTGCCAGCAACTCTCCCTGGGGTCTCTCCTACGAGCAGTACTTC; cdr3_aa: CASNSPWGLSYEQYF
d_call: TRBD1; clone_size: few; v_call: TRBV3-1; j_call: TRBJ1-1; cdr3_length: 16; cdr3_nt: TGTGCCAGCAGCCAAGCCTCCGAGACAGGGGGCCGTGAAGCTTTCTTT; cdr3_aa: CASSQASETGGREAFF
d_call: -; clone_size: -; v_call: TRBV29-1; j_call: TRBJ2-7; cdr3_length: 15; cdr3_nt: TGCAGCGCCGGGGGTGGATCAAAGTATGCCTACGAGCAGTACTTC; cdr3_aa: CSAGGGSKYAYEQYF
d_call: TRBD1; clone_size: many; v_call: TRBV19; j_call: TRBJ2-1; cdr3_length: 15; cdr3_nt: TGTGCCAGTAGCATAGGGGACAGGGGGCTCAATGAGCAGTTCTTC; cdr3_aa: CASSIGDRGLNEQFF
d_call: -; clone_size: many; v_call: TRBV3-1; j_call: TRBJ2-7; cdr3_length: 15; cdr3_nt: TGTGCCAGCAGCCAAGGCCCAGGGGTCAGGTACGAGCAGTACTTC; cdr3_aa: CASSQGPGVRYEQYF
d_call: -; clone_size: few; v_call: TRBV4-2; j_call: TRBJ2-2; cdr3_length: 17; cdr3_nt: TGTGCCAGCAGCCAAGATCGGCTTCGTGGGCTGGGCGGGGAGCTGTTTTTT; cdr3_aa: CASSQDRLRGLGGELFF
d_call: TRBD1; clone_size: few; v_call: TRBV20-1; j_call: TRBJ2-7; cdr3_length: 16; cdr3_nt: TGCAGTGCTAGAGAATTTGAGGGACAGAACTTCTACGAGCAGTACTTC; cdr3_aa: CSAREFEGQNFYEQYF
d_call: -; clone_size: many; v_call: TRBV20-1; j_call: TRBJ2-6; cdr3_length: 15; cdr3_nt: TGCAGTGCTAGATACGCAGGGACTGGGGCCAACGTCCTGACTTTC; cdr3_aa: CSARYAGTGANVLTF
d_call: -; clone_size: many; v_call: TRBV27; j_call: TRBJ1-5; cdr3_length: 15; cdr3_nt: TGTGCCAGCAGCCCCGGTGGGGGGATCGGTCAGCCCCAGCATTTT; cdr3_aa: CASSPGGGIGQPQHF
d_call: TRBD2; clone_size: many; v_call: TRBV24-1; j_call: TRBJ2-2; cdr3_length: 15; cdr3_nt: TGTGCCACCAGTGGTCCGGGAGGGTACACCGGGGAGCTGTTTTTT; cdr3_aa: CATSGPGGYTGELFF
d_call: TRBD1; clone_size: many; v_call: TRBV28; j_call: TRBJ1-1; cdr3_length: 17; cdr3_nt: TGTGCCAGCAGTTTATTTAGAACCAACAGGGGTGTCCCTGAAGCTTTCTTT; cdr3_aa: CASSLFRTNRGVPEAFF
d_call: TRBD1; clone_size: many; v_call: TRBV10-3; j_call: TRBJ1-1; cdr3_length: 11; cdr3_nt: TGTGCCATCAGTGGGACAGGTGAAGCTTTCTTT; cdr3_aa: CAISGTGEAFF
d_call: -; clone_size: few; v_call: TRBV20-1; j_call: TRBJ2-1; cdr3_length: 17; cdr3_nt: TGCAGTGCTAGAGGTGAGGGTGCGGGACGACCCTACAATGAGCAGTTCTTC; cdr3_aa: CSARGEGAGRPYNEQFF
d_call: -; clone_size: many; v_call: TRBV7-2; j_call: TRBJ1-2; cdr3_length: 15; cdr3_nt: TGTGCCAGCAGCCCCTCTTCGTTTGATTTCTATGGCTACACCTTC; cdr3_aa: CASSPSSFDFYGYTF
d_call: TRBD1; clone_size: many; v_call: TRBV12-3/TRBV12-4; j_call: TRBJ1-5; cdr3_length: 14; cdr3_nt: TGTGCCAGCAGTTTCAGGACAGGGGGTCAGCCCCAGCATTTT; cdr3_aa: CASSFRTGGQPQHF
d_call: TRBD2; clone_size: few; v_call: TRBV9; j_call: TRBJ2-5; cdr3_length: 18; cdr3_nt: TGTGCCAGCAGCGTAGGGGCGGGACTAGCGGGCCCCCAAGAGACCCAGTACTTC; cdr3_aa: CASSVGAGLAGPQETQYF
d_call: -; clone_size: many; v_call: TRBV4-3; j_call: TRBJ1-1; cdr3_length: 15; cdr3_nt: TGCGCCAGCAGCCAAGCGACGCACACGGGCACTGAAGCTTTCTTT; cdr3_aa: CASSQATHTGTEAFF
d_call: TRBD1; clone_size: many; v_call: TRBV27; j_call: TRBJ2-7; cdr3_length: 15; cdr3_nt: TGTGCCAGCAGTTTGTTTGTGGGACAGCTCTACGAGCAGTACTTC; cdr3_aa: CASSLFVGQLYEQYF
d_call: TRBD1; clone_size: -; v_call: TRBV28; j_call: TRBJ2-1; cdr3_length: 16; cdr3_nt: TGTGCCAGCAGAGCGGGACAGGGGGCGGCCTACAATGAGCAGTTCTTC; cdr3_aa: CASRAGQGAAYNEQFF
d_call: -; clone_size: many; v_call: TRBV27; j_call: TRBJ1-5; cdr3_length: 14; cdr3_nt: TGTGCCAGCAGTTTATTAGGTCAGACTCAGCCCCAGCATTTT; cdr3_aa: CASSLLGQTQPQHF
d_call: -; clone_size: -; v_call: TRBV7-6; j_call: TRBJ2-2; cdr3_length: 15; cdr3_nt: TGTGCCAGCAGCTTAGCGGTCCCGGGGACCGGGGAGCTGTTTTTT; cdr3_aa: CASSLAVPGTGELFF
d_call: -; clone_size: -; v_call: TRBV7-2; j_call: TRBJ2-3; cdr3_length: 16; cdr3_nt: TGTGCCAGCAGCTTAGGTGGCTGGATCCTCACAGATACGCAGTATTTT; cdr3_aa: CASSLGGWILTDTQYF
d_call: -; clone_size: many; v_call: TRBV20-1; j_call: TRBJ1-1; cdr3_length: 13; cdr3_nt: TGCAGTGGGCTAAGGACAGTGAACACTGAAGCTTTCTTT; cdr3_aa: CSGLRTVNTEAFF
d_call: -; clone_size: many; v_call: TRBV27; j_call: TRBJ2-3; cdr3_length: 15; cdr3_nt: TGTGCCAGCACAGTCTCGGCGGAGCTCACAGATACGCAGTATTTT; cdr3_aa: CASTVSAELTDTQYF
d_call: TRBD1; clone_size: many; v_call: TRBV7-9; j_call: TRBJ1-5; cdr3_length: 15; cdr3_nt: TGTGCCAGCGACGACGGACAGGGCCTCAATCAGCCCCAGCATTTT; cdr3_aa: CASDDGQGLNQPQHF